This T cell receptor (beta chain) was sequenced in a study of CD8+CD57+ T cells in acquired aplastic anemia. At the level of the study: Sorted cells (CD4+ and CD8+) yielded DNA amounts that averaged approximately 2.9 ug.

Study-level findings and limits: Shared by patients and controls, approximately 28 CD8+ CDR3s were abundant in patients.

In regard to this clonotype: Its antigen is undetermined.

The CDR3 totals 16 residues. J gave up 7 bases and V 9 bases, and 12 bases lay outside the gene matches. Germline V gene data show CDR1 as SGHAT and CDR2 as FQDESV (reference sequence). Genomic DNA acted as the template from which TCR beta VDJ combination and CDR3 sequence profiling were carried out. TCRdb re-called the reads through MiXCR, storing one row per CDR3 protein. The data hold 300,000 or so distinct CDR3 sequences, with 45% to 65% observed a single time. Material for sequencing was sorted CD4+, CD8+, or CD8+CD57+ T cells (not recorded which) from PBMCs. The chain joins TRBV11-1 to TRBJ1-6; 10 bases agree with TRBD1. The source is a human donor with severe aplastic anemia or a healthy control (not recorded which). The CDR3 region has the DNA TGTGCCAGTCGCGGAGACGGGACAGGGGCCAATTCACCCCTCCACTTT. Its protein product is CASRGDGTGANSPLHF.